A selection of T cell receptor beta chains follows, all from one sample in a study of CD8+CD57+ T cells in acquired aplastic anemia. TCRdb re-analysed the reads in MiXCR, keeping a single row per CDR3 protein. Among under 350,000 distinct CDR3 sequences, roughly 61% were seen once, and the ten largest hold under 1.5%. The sequenced sample consisted of sorted CD4+, CD8+, or CD8+CD57+ T cells (not recorded which) from PBMCs. These receptors were taken from a human donor with aplastic anemia. Each CDR3 is given with its conserved first and last residue. The order of the fields is J gene, D gene, V gene, clone size, CDR3 DNA, CDR3 protein. A D gene is named only where the DNA matches it firmly. Rows give clone size only sometimes, using once, few, many, or a class for an expanded clone.

J: TRBJ1-2; D: TRBD1; V: TRBV19; size: many; DNA: TGTGCCAGTAGTTTCCCCTTAAGAGGACAGGGGGGATCCTATGGCTACACCTTC; CDR3: CASSFPLRGQGGSYGYTF
J: TRBJ2-1; D: TRBD2; V: TRBV20-1; size: .; DNA: TGCAGTGCCAGAACTAGCGGGAGGGCCAATGAGCAGTTCTTC; CDR3: CSARTSGRANEQFF
J: TRBJ2-7; D: TRBD1; V: TRBV20-1; size: .; DNA: TGCAGTGCTAGAGGAGGGACAGGCAGCTACGAGCAGTACTTC; CDR3: CSARGGTGSYEQYF
J: TRBJ1-2; D: .; V: TRBV7-9; size: .; DNA: TGTGCCAGCAGCTACGGGCAGGGGAGTAATGGCTACACCTTC; CDR3: CASSYGQGSNGYTF
J: TRBJ1-1; D: TRBD1; V: TRBV29-1; size: .; DNA: TGCAGCGCCCAGGACAGGTCTATCGTAACTTTCTTT; CDR3: CSAQDRSIVTFF
J: TRBJ2-2; D: .; V: TRBV20-1; size: .; DNA: TGCAGTTCCCAATCCGGAGCCGGGGAGCTGTTTTTT; CDR3: CSSQSGAGELFF
J: TRBJ2-2; D: TRBD1; V: TRBV6-1; size: many; DNA: TGTGCCAGCAGGACAGGGGGGTCTCCTAACGGGGGGGAGCTGTTTTTT; CDR3: CASRTGGSPNGGELFF
J: TRBJ1-2; D: .; V: TRBV20-1; size: few; DNA: TGCAGTGCTATCTCCGGCGTCCAAGGCTACACCTTC; CDR3: CSAISGVQGYTF
J: TRBJ1-2; D: TRBD1; V: TRBV27; size: few; DNA: TGTGCCAGCAGTTTGCAGGGGGCGAACTATGGCTACACCTTC; CDR3: CASSLQGANYGYTF
J: TRBJ2-7; D: .; V: TRBV20-1; size: .; DNA: TGCAGTGCTAGGGGAGGGGGCTCCTACGAGCAGTACTTC; CDR3: CSARGGGSYEQYF
J: TRBJ2-3; D: TRBD2; V: TRBV15; size: once; DNA: TGTGCCACCGGCAGAGAGGGGCTAGCGGGTTGGGATACGCAGTATTTT; CDR3: CATGREGLAGWDTQYF
J: TRBJ1-1; D: .; V: TRBV14; size: .; DNA: TGTGCCAGCAGCCAAGACAGGGCTACTGAAGCTTTCTTT; CDR3: CASSQDRATEAFF
J: TRBJ2-1; D: .; V: TRBV7-9; size: .; DNA: TGTGCCAGCTTGGGAGCGGGCGCCAATGAGCAGTTCTTC; CDR3: CASLGAGANEQFF
J: TRBJ1-5; D: .; V: TRBV28; size: few; DNA: TGTGCCAGCAGTTTAGCAGGAGGGGGGTTAAGAGAGCCCCAGCATTTT; CDR3: CASSLAGGGLREPQHF
J: TRBJ1-4; D: .; V: TRBV19; size: .; DNA: TGTGCCAGTAGTAACTACCGGGACTTTGGGGAAAAACTGTTTTTT; CDR3: CASSNYRDFGEKLFF
J: TRBJ1-2; D: .; V: TRBV12-3/TRBV12-4; size: few; DNA: TGTGCCAGCAGATTTGGGGCCGACTATGGCTACACCTTC; CDR3: CASRFGADYGYTF
J: TRBJ2-5; D: TRBD2; V: TRBV29-1; size: .; DNA: TGCAGCGTTGAAGAGGGTACCAGGACTAGCGGGACCTCCCAAGAGACCCAGTACTTC; CDR3: CSVEEGTRTSGTSQETQYF
J: TRBJ2-7; D: TRBD1; V: TRBV20-1; size: many; DNA: TGCAGTGCTAGGGGATTGGACAGGGGGATTTCCTACGAGCAGTACTTC; CDR3: CSARGLDRGISYEQYF
J: TRBJ1-6; D: .; V: TRBV11-2; size: many; DNA: TGTGCCAGCAGCCCGGCACGGCAGGACGGATCCCTCCACTTT; CDR3: CASSPARQDGSLHF
J: TRBJ2-3; D: TRBD2; V: TRBV12-3/TRBV12-4; size: many; DNA: TGTGCCAGCAGGCGGACTAGCGGGAGCACAGATACGCAGTATTTT; CDR3: CASRRTSGSTDTQYF
J: TRBJ1-6; D: TRBD1; V: TRBV5-6; size: many; DNA: TGTGCCAGCAGCGTATACAGGGGGCCTCCGTGGTCACCCCTCCACTTT; CDR3: CASSVYRGPPWSPLHF
J: TRBJ2-5; D: TRBD1; V: TRBV24-1; size: few; DNA: TGTGCCACCAGTGACTCACACAGGGGGGAGACCCAGTACTTC; CDR3: CATSDSHRGETQYF
J: TRBJ1-4; D: TRBD1; V: TRBV15; size: .; DNA: TGTGCCACCAGCAGAGAGGGACAGGGAGACGAAAAACTGTTTTTT; CDR3: CATSREGQGDEKLFF
J: TRBJ2-1; D: TRBD2; V: TRBV20-1; size: many; DNA: TGCAGTGCCATTACCGGGACTAGCGGGTACGGTGAGCAGTTCTTC; CDR3: CSAITGTSGYGEQFF
J: TRBJ1-6; D: .; V: TRBV4-1; size: many; DNA: TGCGCCAGCAGCCAAGGGCGGAACTCCTATAATTCACCCCTCCACTTT; CDR3: CASSQGRNSYNSPLHF
J: TRBJ1-1; D: .; V: TRBV27; size: .; DNA: TGTGCCAGCAGGATCAGGGAATTGAACACTGAAGCTTTCTTT; CDR3: CASRIRELNTEAFF
J: TRBJ1-1; D: TRBD1; V: TRBV6-5; size: many; DNA: TGTGCCAGCAGTTATCGTCCCGGGACAGGCCAAGAGAACACTGAAGCTTTCTTT; CDR3: CASSYRPGTGQENTEAFF
J: TRBJ1-1; D: .; V: TRBV19; size: once; DNA: TGTGCCAGTAGTTCGTCGGGGGGACAGAACACTGAAGCTTTCTTT; CDR3: CASSSSGGQNTEAFF
J: TRBJ1-4; D: .; V: TRBV10-3; size: .; DNA: TGTGCCAGCAGTTCCGACAGGCGTGGAACTAATGAAAAACTGTTTTTT; CDR3: CASSSDRRGTNEKLFF
J: TRBJ2-2; D: .; V: TRBV6-4; size: .; DNA: TGTGCCAGCAGGCGGGCGACCGGGGAGCTGTTTTTT; CDR3: CASRRATGELFF
J: TRBJ2-7; D: .; V: TRBV7-2; size: .; DNA: TGTGCCAGCAGCCCTGGCGCGGGTCAATGGCCCTACGAGCAGTACTTC; CDR3: CASSPGAGQWPYEQYF
J: TRBJ2-3; D: .; V: TRBV25-1; size: .; DNA: TGTGCCAGCAGTGAGGAGAGGGCGCGGGCAGATACGCAGTATTTT; CDR3: CASSEERARADTQYF
J: TRBJ1-1; D: .; V: TRBV25-1; size: few; DNA: TGTGCCAGCAGTGGATCTTCGAACACTGAAGCTTTCTTT; CDR3: CASSGSSNTEAFF
J: TRBJ2-1; D: .; V: TRBV7-8; size: once; DNA: TGTGCCAGCAGTGAGAGAGGGGGAGGCCAGTTCTTC; CDR3: CASSERGGGQFF
J: TRBJ2-7; D: TRBD1; V: TRBV5-4; size: .; DNA: TGTGCCAGCAGACTCGACAGGGGAGCGTACGAGCAGTACTTC; CDR3: CASRLDRGAYEQYF
J: TRBJ2-3; D: .; V: TRBV7-2; size: .; DNA: TGTGCCAGCAGCTTAGCGCAGGGAGGTACGCAGTATTTT; CDR3: CASSLAQGGTQYF
J: TRBJ1-6; D: .; V: TRBV18; size: .; DNA: TGTGCCAGCTCACCACCCCACTTT; CDR3: CASSPPHF
J: TRBJ2-1; D: .; V: TRBV7-6; size: .; DNA: TGTGCCAGCAGCCAGGAGGGGGGCGAGCGGTTCTTC; CDR3: CASSQEGGERFF
J: TRBJ1-2; D: .; V: TRBV6-5; size: many; DNA: TGTGCCAGCAGCCCGTACCCGTTCGTGGCGCAGGGCTACACCTTC; CDR3: CASSPYPFVAQGYTF
J: TRBJ1-4; D: TRBD1; V: TRBV5-8; size: many; DNA: TGTGCCAGCAGCTTGACAGGGGCTGCGAGTGAAAAACTGTTTTTT; CDR3: CASSLTGAASEKLFF
J: TRBJ2-3; D: .; V: TRBV6-1; size: .; DNA: TGTGCCAGCAGTTCCCCCCACAGAACAGATACGCAGTATTTT; CDR3: CASSSPHRTDTQYF
J: TRBJ1-2; D: .; V: TRBV7-2; size: .; DNA: TGTGCTAGCAGCGTGGACGGCCTCTATGGCTACACCTTC; CDR3: CASSVDGLYGYTF
J: TRBJ2-5; D: .; V: TRBV7-6; size: .; DNA: TGTGCCAGCAGCCCGTTGGGGCAGACCCAGTACTTC; CDR3: CASSPLGQTQYF
J: TRBJ2-2; D: .; V: TRBV7-9; size: .; DNA: TGTGCCAGCAGCTTAGCGTCGACCGGGGAGCTGTTTTTT; CDR3: CASSLASTGELFF
J: TRBJ1-2; D: .; V: TRBV15; size: .; DNA: TGTGCCACCAGCAGAGATGGACAGACGGCTAACTATGGCTACACCTTC; CDR3: CATSRDGQTANYGYTF
J: TRBJ1-1; D: .; V: TRBV7-2; size: .; DNA: TGTGCCAGCAGCTTAGCGCGAAGGGTCCCTGAAGCTTTCTTT; CDR3: CASSLARRVPEAFF
J: TRBJ1-6; D: TRBD1; V: TRBV7-8; size: few; DNA: TGTGCCAGCAGCTTTTCAGGGGGCGGTAATTCACCCCTCCACTTT; CDR3: CASSFSGGGNSPLHF
J: TRBJ2-7; D: .; V: TRBV7-2; size: once; DNA: TGCGCCAGCAGCCGAATGGGCTGCGAGCAGTACTTC; CDR3: CASSRMGCEQYF